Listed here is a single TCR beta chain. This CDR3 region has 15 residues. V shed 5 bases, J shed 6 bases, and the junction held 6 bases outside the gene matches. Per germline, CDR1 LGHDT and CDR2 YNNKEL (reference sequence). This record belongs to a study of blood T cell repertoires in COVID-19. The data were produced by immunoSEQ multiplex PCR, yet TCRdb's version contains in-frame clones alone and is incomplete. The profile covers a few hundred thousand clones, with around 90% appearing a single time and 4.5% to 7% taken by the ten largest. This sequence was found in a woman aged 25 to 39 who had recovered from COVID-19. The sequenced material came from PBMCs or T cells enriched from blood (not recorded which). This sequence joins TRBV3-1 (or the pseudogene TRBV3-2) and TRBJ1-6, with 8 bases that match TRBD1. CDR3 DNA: TGTGCCAGCAGCGCCACCGGGACAGGTAATTCACCCCTCCACTTT. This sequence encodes CASSATGTGNSPLHF.